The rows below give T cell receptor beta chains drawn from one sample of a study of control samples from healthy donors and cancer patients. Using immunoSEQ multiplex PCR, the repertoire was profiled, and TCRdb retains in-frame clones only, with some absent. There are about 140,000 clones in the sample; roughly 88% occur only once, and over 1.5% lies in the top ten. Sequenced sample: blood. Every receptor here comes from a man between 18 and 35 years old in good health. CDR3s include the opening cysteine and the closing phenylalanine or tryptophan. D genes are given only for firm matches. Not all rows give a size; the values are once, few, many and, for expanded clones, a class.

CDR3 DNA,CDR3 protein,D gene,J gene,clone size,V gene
TGTGCCAGCAGTGACGTGGCAGGGTGGTATTTC,CASSDVAGWYF,NA,TRBJ2-7,few,TRBV2
TGTGCCTGGAGCACAGGGTGGGGTAGCAATCAGCCCCAGCATTTT,CAWSTGWGSNQPQHF,NA,TRBJ1-5,NA,TRBV30
TGTGCCAGCAGCCGGACAGGGGGCGGCGGGACGGCTAACACCGGGGAGCTGTTTTTT,CASSRTGGGGTANTGELFF,TRBD1,TRBJ2-2,NA,TRBV7-2
TGTGCCAGCAGTCGGACAGATAATTCACCCCTCCACTTT,CASSRTDNSPLHF,NA,TRBJ1-6,NA,TRBV2
TGTGCCAGCAGAACTGGGACAGGGGATGAAAAACTGTTTTTT,CASRTGTGDEKLFF,TRBD1,TRBJ1-4,NA,TRBV6-5
TGTGCCAGCAGTCCTCTCTTCACCGGGACACTCATCCAGGATAAGGACATTCAGTACTTC,CASSPLFTGTLIQDKDIQYF,NA,TRBJ2-4,NA,TRBV27
TGTGCCAGCAGTTTACACAGGTCTAGCACAGATACGCAGTATTTT,CASSLHRSSTDTQYF,NA,TRBJ2-3,NA,TRBV28
TGTGCCAGCAGCTTGGCGCGGGGGGGTAGCACAGATACGCAGTATTTT,CASSLARGGSTDTQYF,TRBD2,TRBJ2-3,NA,TRBV5-4
TGTGCCAGCAGCTTGACGGAAAACCAAGAGACCCAGTACTTC,CASSLTENQETQYF,NA,TRBJ2-5,NA,TRBV5-5
TGCGCCAGCAGCTTGGCCGGGGGTAATTCACCCCTCCACTTT,CASSLAGGNSPLHF,NA,TRBJ1-6,NA,TRBV5-1
TGTGCCAGCAACCGACAGGGGATCACCTACAATGAGCAGTTCTTC,CASNRQGITYNEQFF,TRBD1,TRBJ2-1,NA,TRBV28
TGTGCCAGCAGTTTAATTTCGGGCTATGGCTACACCTTC,CASSLISGYGYTF,NA,TRBJ1-2,NA,TRBV12-3/TRBV12-4
TGTGCCAGCAGTCAGGGACAGCTTCCCTCCTACGAGCAGTACTTC,CASSQGQLPSYEQYF,TRBD1,TRBJ2-7,NA,TRBV6-5
TGTGCCAGCTCATCGGACAGGGGGATCTACGAGAAGTACTTC,CASSSDRGIYEKYF,TRBD1,TRBJ2-7,NA,TRBV18
TGTGCCAGCAGCCATTTACCAGGGGAGACCCAGTACTTC,CASSHLPGETQYF,NA,TRBJ2-5,NA,TRBV5-5
TGTGCCAGCAATCCTCCTGGACCCTACGAGCAGTACTTC,CASNPPGPYEQYF,NA,TRBJ2-7,NA,TRBV28
TGTGCCAGCAGTCCGGACAGGGTATTATTGAGTACTGGAAACACCATATATTTT,CASSPDRVLLSTGNTIYF,TRBD1,TRBJ1-3,once,TRBV6-6
TGTGCCAGCAGCCGGGACAGTAGGTACAATGAGCAGTTCTTC,CASSRDSRYNEQFF,TRBD1,TRBJ2-1,NA,TRBV3-1/TRBV3-2
TGCGCCAGCAGCTTGGACAGGGGAGGCACTGAAGCTTTCTTT,CASSLDRGGTEAFF,TRBD1,TRBJ1-1,few,TRBV5-1
TGTGCCAGCAGTGAAGAGGTCGGGACAGCGTTACAGCCCCAGCATTTT,CASSEEVGTALQPQHF,TRBD1,TRBJ1-5,NA,TRBV6-1
TGTGCCAGCAGCTTCAGGAGGAACACTGAAGCTTTCTTT,CASSFRRNTEAFF,NA,TRBJ1-1,NA,TRBV11-3
TGCAGCGTTGGGGTACGGGAAAAACTGTTTTTT,CSVGVREKLFF,NA,TRBJ1-4,NA,TRBV29-1
TGTGCCAGCAGCGAGAGACTAGCGGGGGGGCAATACAATGAGCAGTTCTTC,CASSERLAGGQYNEQFF,TRBD2,TRBJ2-1,NA,TRBV5-6
TGTGCCAGCAGCTCCGGGACAGGGGGCTCCGAGCAGTACTTC,CASSSGTGGSEQYF,TRBD1,TRBJ2-7,NA,TRBV11-2
TGTGCCACCAGCAGGTCCGGCTCCTACGAGCAGTACTTC,CATSRSGSYEQYF,NA,TRBJ2-7,NA,TRBV15
TGTGCCAGCAGATCCGGGACGGAACCCTACGAGCAGTACTTC,CASRSGTEPYEQYF,NA,TRBJ2-7,NA,TRBV5-6
TGTGCCACCAGTGATGCCCAGGGGGGGAGGGGAGATACGCAGTATTTT,CATSDAQGGRGDTQYF,NA,TRBJ2-3,NA,TRBV24-1
TGCGCCAGCAGCCAACCGGGACTAGCGGGGTCTGATACGCAGTATTTT,CASSQPGLAGSDTQYF,TRBD2,TRBJ2-3,once,TRBV4-3
TGTGCCAGCAGATCGGGGAGGGCTGGCTACACCTTC,CASRSGRAGYTF,NA,TRBJ1-2,NA,TRBV27
TGCGCCAGCAGCTTGGAGGGTAGTTCCTACGAGCAGTACTTC,CASSLEGSSYEQYF,NA,TRBJ2-7,NA,TRBV5-1
TGCGCCAGCAGTGAGTCGGGCGGGGGGTCGAGGGAGACCCAGTACTTC,CASSESGGGSRETQYF,TRBD2,TRBJ2-5,NA,TRBV10-2
TGTGCCAGCAGCCCCCGCGTTTCTGGAAACACCATATATTTT,CASSPRVSGNTIYF,NA,TRBJ1-3,NA,TRBV3-1/TRBV3-2
TGTGCCAGCAGTTCCTTGGACGGTCTGCTGTACAATGAGCAGTTCTTC,CASSSLDGLLYNEQFF,NA,TRBJ2-1,NA,TRBV6-2/TRBV6-3
TGTGCCAGCAGCTCAGGAACTAGCCGGGAGACCCAGTACTTC,CASSSGTSRETQYF,NA,TRBJ2-5,NA,TRBV11-3
TGTGCCAGCAGCTTAGAGCGGGGGTTTGGTGGCTACACCTTC,CASSLERGFGGYTF,NA,TRBJ1-2,NA,TRBV7-8
TGTGCCGTTTGGACAGGGGGCAATGAGCAGTTCTTC,CAVWTGGNEQFF,TRBD1,TRBJ2-1,NA,TRBV28
TGTGCCAGCAGCCGGGGGACCTTGAACACCGGGGAGCTGTTTTTT,CASSRGTLNTGELFF,NA,TRBJ2-2,NA,TRBV6-2/TRBV6-3
TGTGCCAGCAGTTTGGGGCGGATCCGGGCTGGCTACACCTTC,CASSLGRIRAGYTF,NA,TRBJ1-2,NA,TRBV3-1/TRBV3-2
TGTGCCAGCAGTTTTTCAGGGGCCTCTGGAAACACCATATATTTT,CASSFSGASGNTIYF,NA,TRBJ1-3,NA,TRBV7-6
TGTGCCAGCAGCTTAGATGGGGGGCAAGAGACCCAGTACTTC,CASSLDGGQETQYF,NA,TRBJ2-5,NA,TRBV11-3
TGTGCCAGCAGCCCAGGGACACACGACACCATATATTTT,CASSPGTHDTIYF,NA,TRBJ1-3,NA,TRBV7-2
TGCGCCAGCAGCCGGTCGACAGGCTCTGACTACGAGCAGTACTTC,CASSRSTGSDYEQYF,NA,TRBJ2-7,NA,TRBV4-3
TGTGCCAGCAGTTACTTCGTTCCCCGGGACAGGAACACTGAAGCTTTCTTT,CASSYFVPRDRNTEAFF,TRBD1,TRBJ1-1,NA,TRBV6-2/TRBV6-3
TGTGCCAGCAGTTACTCGATACAGGGGGTCACAGATACGCAGTATTTT,CASSYSIQGVTDTQYF,TRBD1,TRBJ2-3,NA,TRBV6-5
TGTGCCAGCAGCCCTGCCCCCGGGACTTACCCCACCGGGGAGCTGTTTTTT,CASSPAPGTYPTGELFF,NA,TRBJ2-2,NA,TRBV11-3
TGTGCCAGCAGTACAGGGTACGAGCAGTACTTC,CASSTGYEQYF,NA,TRBJ2-7,few,TRBV6-2/TRBV6-3
TGTGCCAGCAGCTTTAGTGGGGGCCTCTCCTACGAGCAGTACTTC,CASSFSGGLSYEQYF,NA,TRBJ2-7,NA,TRBV7-2